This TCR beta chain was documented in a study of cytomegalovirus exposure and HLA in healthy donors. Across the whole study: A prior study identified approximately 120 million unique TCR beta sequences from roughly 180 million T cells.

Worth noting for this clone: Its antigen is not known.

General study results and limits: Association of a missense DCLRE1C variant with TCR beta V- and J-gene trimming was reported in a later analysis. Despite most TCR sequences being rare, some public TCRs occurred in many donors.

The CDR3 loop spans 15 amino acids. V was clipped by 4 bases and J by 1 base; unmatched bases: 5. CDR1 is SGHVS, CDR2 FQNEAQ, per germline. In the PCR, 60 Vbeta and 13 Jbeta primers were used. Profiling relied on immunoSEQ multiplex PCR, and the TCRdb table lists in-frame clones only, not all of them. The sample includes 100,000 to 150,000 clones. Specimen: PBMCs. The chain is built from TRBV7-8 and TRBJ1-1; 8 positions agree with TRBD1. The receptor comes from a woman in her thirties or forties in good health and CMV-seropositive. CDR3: CASSSYDRGNTEAFF. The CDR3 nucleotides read TGTGCCAGCAGCTCCTACGACAGGGGGAACACTGAAGCTTTCTTT.